The 17 T cell receptor beta chains below were found in one sample sequenced in a study of T-cell reconstitution after alpha-beta-depleted transplantation in children. Unique molecular identifiers were built into the TCRbeta library. TCRdb re-called the PCR reads with MiXCR, one entry per CDR3 protein. The sample includes about 360,000 distinct CDR3 sequences, about an eighth of them seen just once. Sample: PBMCs, taken from the stem cell graft. The receptors here all came from a human donor who donated a stem cell graft to a child with Fanconi anemia.

In this sample, this clonotype turned up many times. The chain has TRBV20-1 and TRBJ1-5; D is unclear. Trimming shortened V by 2 bases and J by 3 bases, and 8 bases separated the two germline ends. The CDR3 runs to 13 residues. The germline V gene has CDR1 DFQATT and CDR2 SNEGSKA (reference sequence). The CDR3 sequence: CSARISPNQPQHF. The CDR3 DNA follows: TGCAGTGCTAGAATCAGTCCCAATCAGCCCCAGCATTTT.

This clonotype has a handful of counts. The J gene is TRBJ2-1, the V gene TRBV18, with 9 bases matching TRBD2. V trimming: 3 bases; J trimming: 7 bases; junction bases outside the gene matches: 4. This CDR3 has 14 residues. In germline, CDR1 is KGHSH, CDR2 LQKENI. CDR3 bases: TGTGCCAGCTCACCGGCTAGCGGGGAGAATGAGCAGTTCTTC. It yields the protein CASSPASGENEQFF.

This clonotype was seen a few times. J is TRBJ1-2 and V is TRBV29-1; D is unresolved. The length of the CDR3 is 14 residues. Germline assignment: CDR1 SQVTM and CDR2 ANQGSEA. Deletions cut 4 bases from V and 2 bases from J, with 14 bases between. The CDR3 loop is CSVAGGGGNYGYTF. DNA for the CDR3: TGCAGCGTTGCTGGTGGCGGTGGAAACTATGGCTACACCTTC.

CDR3 in amino acids: CASTSQGGHNEQFF. The CDR3, as DNA: TGTGCCAGCACCTCCCAAGGCGGCCACAATGAGCAGTTCTTC. The genes are TRBV13 and TRBJ2-1, with no clear D. V lost 7 bases, J lost 5 bases, and 15 bases lay in between. CDR1 and CDR2 (germline): PRHDT, FYEKMQ (reference sequence). The CDR3 covers 14 residues.

This clonotype showed up just once. V is TRBV9 and J is TRBJ1-1; D remains ambiguous. Trimming took off 4 bases at V and 4 bases at J, with 14 bases between the two ends. The CDR3 loop spans 14 amino acids. The germline CDR1 and CDR2 sequences are SGDLS and YYNGEE. The CDR3 region has the DNA TGTGCCAGCAGCCTCCCTGGGCCGGGCACTGAAGCTTTCTTT. It specifies CASSLPGPGTEAFF.

This clonotype came up a few times. The chain combines TRBV5-1 with TRBJ2-7, with D perhaps being TRBD1 or TRBD2 (5 bases each). Germline loops: CDR1 SGHRS, CDR2 YFSETQ. V was cut by 1 base and J by 3 bases, with 17 bases left in between. The CDR3 has 16 amino acids. The chain's CDR3 is CASSLFGGPSGYEQYF. For the CDR3, the DNA is TGCGCCAGCAGCTTGTTTGGGGGTCCCTCGGGCTACGAGCAGTACTTC.

The chain couples TRBV6-5 to TRBJ1-1, with D perhaps TRBD1 (5 bases). The CDR3 totals 14 residues. V shed 3 bases and J shed 1 base, with 9 bases lying between them. Germline CDR1 MNHEY, CDR2 SVGAGI. Written as DNA, the CDR3 is TGTGCCAGCAGTTATGGGGGACCGAACACTGAAGCTTTCTTT. As protein: CASSYGGPNTEAFF.

The chain links TRBV6-1 to TRBJ2-1; TRBD1 might be the D (5 bases). This CDR3 contains 16 residues. Germline CDR1 is MNHNS and CDR2 is SASEGT. V was shortened by 5 bases and J by 0 bases, with 14 bases between the two germline ends. CDR3 sequence reads: CASSSLGAASYNEQFF. CDR3 bases: TGTGCCAGCAGTAGCCTAGGGGCAGCCTCCTACAATGAGCAGTTCTTC.

This chain links TRBV28 with TRBJ1-1; D possibly corresponds to TRBD1 (5 bases). This CDR3 has 17 residues. Trimming took 1 base from V and 1 from J, leaving 16 bases between them. Germline loops: CDR1 MDHEN, CDR2 SYDVKM. The CDR3 region has the DNA TGTGCCAGCAGTTTATTGCCCGGGGCCGGGTCGAACACTGAAGCTTTCTTT. Amino acid sequence: CASSLLPGAGSNTEAFF.

This clonotype was counted ten times or more. The chain uses TRBV5-1 and TRBJ2-7; D is ambiguous. From germline, CDR1 is SGHRS and CDR2 YFSETQ. V was shortened by 2 bases and J by 4 bases, with 13 bases between the two germline ends. The CDR3 is 14 amino acids. The CDR3 reads CASSLQSGLYEQYF. The CDR3 DNA reads as TGCGCCAGCAGCTTACAATCAGGCCTTTACGAGCAGTACTTC.

This clonotype was observed a handful of times. V is TRBV7-9 and J is TRBJ1-5; 7 bases match TRBD1. CDR3 length equals 17 residues. Looked up from germline, CDR1 is SEHNR and CDR2 is FQNEAQ (reference sequence). The V and J ends lost 4 bases and 3 bases, in that order; junction bases with no gene match: 12. CDR3 sequence reads: CASSSSSTGRVNQPQHF. The CDR3 nucleotides are TGTGCCAGCAGCTCGTCCTCGACAGGGAGAGTCAATCAGCCCCAGCATTTT.

This clonotype has only a few counts. J is TRBJ1-4 and V is TRBV3-1; unclear D gene. This CDR3 is 14 amino acids long. Deletions cut 5 bases from V and 7 bases from J, with 14 bases between. From germline, CDR1 is LGHDT and CDR2 YNNKEL (reference sequence). CDR3 region: CASSSWRVGEKLFF. DNA of the CDR3: TGTGCCAGCAGCTCCTGGAGGGTTGGTGAAAAACTGTTTTTT. Using reference TRBV3-1 and TRBJ1-4 for the parts outside the CDR3, the full variable domain is DTAVSQTPKYLVTQMGNDKSIKCEQNLGHDTMYWYKQDSKKFLKIMFSYNNKELIINETVPNRFSPKSPDKAHLNLHINSLELGDSAVYFCASSSWRVGEKLFFGSGTQLSVL.

The chain links TRBV20-1 to TRBJ2-7; D is unclear. The germline V gene has CDR1 DFQATT and CDR2 SNEGSKA (reference sequence). V was cut by 0 bases and J by 2 bases, with 17 bases left in between. The CDR3 is 16 residues long. CDR3 loop: CSARDPYGGEAYEQYF. The CDR3 DNA reads as TGCAGTGCTAGAGATCCCTATGGCGGCGAAGCCTACGAGCAGTACTTC.

This clonotype was found a few times. The rearrangement uses TRBV7-8 and TRBJ1-1; D is uncertain. V lost 0 bases to trimming and J lost 8 bases, with 16 bases between them. Per germline, CDR1 SGHVS and CDR2 FQNEAQ. The CDR3 is made up of 15 amino acids. CDR3 sequence: CASSLASPPVGEAFF. The CDR3 nucleotides read TGTGCCAGCAGCTTAGCGTCCCCTCCCGTCGGGGAAGCTTTCTTT. The full variable domain, with the rest looked up from reference TRBV7-8 and TRBJ1-1, is GAGVSQSPRYKVAKRGQDVALRCDPISGHVSLFWYQQALGQGPEFLTYFQNEAQLDKSGLPSDRFFAERPEGSVSTLKIQRTQQEDSAVYLCASSLASPPVGEAFFGQGTRLTVV.

The sample holds a few counts of this clonotype. V usage is TRBV10-3 and J usage is TRBJ1-1; D possibly corresponds to TRBD1 (6 bases). The CDR3 consists of 13 residues. Trimming shortened V by 10 bases and J by 5 bases, and 17 bases separated the two germline ends. The V gene's germline CDR1 is ENHRY and CDR2 SYGVKD. CDR3 DNA sequence: TGTGCCACCCAGGGCGGGGGGCTGACTGAAGCTTTCTTT. Protein: CATQGGGLTEAFF.

The chain joins TRBV6-1 to TRBJ1-4, with TRBD1 as a possible D gene (6 bases). V was cut by 9 bases and J by 3 bases, with 20 bases left in between. The germline gives CDR1 MNHNS, CDR2 SASEGT. This CDR3 has 16 amino acids. The CDR3 DNA reads TGTGCCAGTGGCCCAGCAGGGGTTGTGGCTAATGAAAAACTGTTTTTT. The encoded protein is CASGPAGVVANEKLFF.

The genes are TRBV20-1 and TRBJ2-5, with D hard to call. With 5 bases removed from V and 3 bases from J, the gap between germline ends came to 13 bases. The CDR3 has 13 residues. Germline assignment: CDR1 DFQATT and CDR2 SNEGSKA (reference sequence). The CDR3, as DNA: TGCAGTGCTCCACAAGTCCCTAAAGAGACCCAGTACTTC. It is translated as CSAPQVPKETQYF.